Below are 30 T cell receptor beta chains sequenced from a single sample in a study of T-cell reconstitution after alpha-beta-depleted transplantation in children (dated by TCRdb to the mid-2010s). Libraries were constructed by PCR. This sample was sequenced with an Illumina HiSeq 2500. Molecular barcoding was employed in the preparation of TCR libraries, with unique molecular identifiers being used to normalize TCRbeta repertoire quantification. Clones were called with MiXCR by TCRdb after fastp trimmed the public reads at Q25, and only in-frame beta chains were retained. Identical CDR3 proteins give one entry, which carries the most common genes and DNA. The table for this sample lists 90,000 to 120,000 distinct CDR3 sequences; 5.5% to 7% of them were counted only once. The ten most abundant clones make up about 23% of the sample. In the paper's terms, the treatment or condition label means: allogeneic hematopoietic cell transplantation with graft depleted of TCRalphabeta T cells and CD19 B cells.

Sample: PBMCs, mostly from graft donor cells, taken 360 days after TCRalphabeta/CD19-depleted stem cell transplant. The receptors stem from a male patient under 10 years old who had a stem cell transplant for acute lymphoblastic leukemia, so the T cells may come from the graft donor.

This clonotype was seen many times. The chain recombines TRBV7-2 with TRBJ2-7; tentatively, D is TRBD1 or TRBD2 (5 bases each). Germline values: CDR1 SGHTA, CDR2 FQGNSA. The V gene lost 3 bases and the J gene lost 2 bases, with 11 bases spanning the gap. The CDR3 spans 14 residues. The CDR3 is CASSLGPVTYEQYF. The CDR3 DNA reads TGTGCCAGCAGCTTGGGACCAGTTACCTACGAGCAGTACTTC. The complete variable domain, with remaining parts taken from reference TRBV7-2 and TRBJ2-7, reads GAGVSQSPSNKVTEKGKDVELRCDPISGHTALYWYRQSLGQGLEFLIYFQGNSAPDKSGLPSDRFSAERTGGSVSTLTIQRTQQEDSAVYLCASSLGPVTYEQYFGPGTRLTVT.

This clonotype was observed a handful of times. V is TRBV5-1 and J is TRBJ1-2; possibly TRBD1 for D (5 bases). The CDR3 has 15 amino acids. From germline, CDR1 is SGHRS and CDR2 YFSETQ. Trimming took 2 bases from V and 0 from J, leaving 11 bases between them. The chain's CDR3 is CASSFGRGTNYGYTF. The CDR3 DNA is TGCGCCAGCAGCTTCGGAAGGGGAACTAACTATGGCTACACCTTC.

The chain is built from TRBV4-2 and TRBJ1-1; D is unclear. Germline V gene sequence: CDR1 LGHNA, CDR2 YNFKEQ. The CDR3 totals 16 residues. Trimming pared 2 bases from V and 0 bases from J, leaving 13 bases between. CDR3 bases: TGTGCCAGCAGCCAACGGTTTCCACTGATGAACACTGAAGCTTTCTTT. It is translated as CASSQRFPLMNTEAFF.

This clonotype occurred many times. The J gene is TRBJ2-7, the V gene TRBV29-1, with D possibly being TRBD2 (6 bases). The germline gives CDR1 SQVTM, CDR2 ANQGSEA. CDR3 length equals 13 residues. V was trimmed by 3 bases and J by 3 bases, leaving 12 bases between them. The CDR3 nucleotides are TGCAGCGTTGAGGGCGGGGAGCACTACGAGCAGTACTTC. Its translation is CSVEGGEHYEQYF.

In its sample, this clonotype was seen many times. V gene TRBV9 combines with J gene TRBJ2-2; a possible D gene is TRBD1 (6 bases). The CDR3 extends over 13 amino acids. The V gene lost 2 bases and the J gene lost 4 bases, with 6 bases spanning the gap. Germline V lookup: CDR1 SGDLS, CDR2 YYNGEE. This CDR3 reads CASSVDSTGELFF. The DNA of the CDR3 is TGTGCCAGCAGCGTGGACAGCACCGGGGAGCTGTTTTTT. The entire variable domain, with the rest obtained from reference TRBV9 and TRBJ2-2, is as follows: DSGVTQTPKHLITATGQRVTLRCSPRSGDLSVYWYQQSLDQGLQFLIQYYNGEERAKGNILERFSAQQFPDLHSELNLSSLELGDSALYFCASSVDSTGELFFGEGSRLTVL.

This clonotype has at least ten counts. This chain links TRBV15 with TRBJ2-3; D unclear. Trimming cost V 0 bases and J 12 bases, with 16 bases left between them. Germline loops: CDR1 LNHNV, CDR2 YYDKDF (reference sequence). The CDR3 extends over 14 amino acids. CDR3 DNA sequence: TGTGCCACCAGCAGAGATGATTCGTCCCTCATTCAGTATTTT. Amino acid sequence: CATSRDDSSLIQYF.

This clonotype was recorded many times. The chain combines TRBV4-3 with TRBJ1-5; no clear D gene. The V gene lost 3 bases and the J gene lost 0 bases, with 6 bases spanning the gap. Germline V gene data show CDR1 as LGHNA and CDR2 as YSLEER. The CDR3 extends over 14 amino acids. The CDR3 region is CASSHTLSNQPQHF. CDR3 nucleotides: TGCGCCAGCAGCCATACACTTAGCAATCAGCCCCAGCATTTT.

The J gene is TRBJ2-5, the V gene TRBV4-3; 8 bases fit TRBD2. Germline assignment: CDR1 LGHNA and CDR2 YSLEER. J lost 4 bases, V lost 0 bases, and 4 bases had no gene match. CDR3 length equals 15 residues. In nucleotides, the CDR3 is TGCGCCAGCAGCCAAGATCGGGGGGGACTAGAGACCCAGTACTTC. This codes for CASSQDRGGLETQYF.

For this clonotype: The DNA is left out, because the CDR3 cannot be placed on it with certainty; the CDR3 is given as TCRdb lists it. The chain combines TRBV11-2 with TRBJ2-7. Germline assignment: CDR1 SGHAT and CDR2 FQNNGV. From its first to its last residue, the CDR3 has 15 amino acids. This CDR3 reads CASSFSVAVYYEQYF.

The table lists this clonotype with a few counts. This chain joins TRBV19 and TRBJ2-6, with 8 bases lining up with TRBD2. Germline CDR1 reads LNHDA; CDR2 reads SQIVND (reference sequence). V was clipped by 1 base and J by 0 bases; unmatched bases: 5. This CDR3 contains 18 residues. CDR3 sequence reads: CASSIGGGSPSGANVLTF. The DNA of the CDR3 is TGTGCCAGTAGTATAGGCGGGGGGAGCCCCTCTGGGGCCAACGTCCTGACTTTC.

This clonotype was counted between two and nine times. The chain employs TRBV7-2 and TRBJ2-7; D gene ambiguous. V was cut by 0 bases and J by 7 bases, with 10 bases left in between. There are 13 residues in the CDR3. The germline CDR1 and CDR2 sequences are SGHTA and FQGNSA. The CDR3 coding sequence is TGTGCCAGCAGCTTAGCGTCGAAGACGGAGCAGTACTTC. Protein sequence: CASSLASKTEQYF.

The genes are TRBV27 and TRBJ2-7, with 14 nucleotides matching TRBD2. CDR3 length: 19 residues. With V trimmed by 5 bases and J by 0 bases, 12 bases remained unmatched. Germline CDR1 reads MNHEY; CDR2 reads SMNVEV (reference sequence). CDR3 bases: TGTGCCAGCAGTGCCCGACTAGCGGGAGGGCCATGGTTCTCCTACGAGCAGTACTTC. Amino acids: CASSARLAGGPWFSYEQYF.

This clonotype was counted at least ten times. V usage is TRBV12-3 or TRBV12-4 and J usage is TRBJ2-5; D gene unclear. This CDR3 region has 14 residues. Between the trimmed V and J ends, which lost 5 bases and 0 bases, there was a span of 10 bases. The CDR3 DNA reads as TGTGCCAGCAGTCGTCGGGCGTACCAAGAGACCCAGTACTTC. Amino acids: CASSRRAYQETQYF.

Worth noting for this clonotype: Possible read error: a much larger clone is one base away. V usage is TRBV7-8 and J usage is TRBJ2-4; TRBD2 might be the D (6 bases). The CDR3 spans 16 residues. The germline CDR1 and CDR2 sequences are SGHVS and FQNEAQ. V lost 6 bases to trimming and J lost 1 base, with 16 bases between them. The CDR3 DNA reads TGTGCCAGCAGTCGACGGGAGACGGGGGCCAAAAACATTCAGTACTTC. Protein: CASSRRETGAKNIQYF. The whole variable domain, filled in from reference TRBV7-8 and TRBJ2-4, reads GAGVSQSPRYKVAKRGQDVALRCDPISGHVSLFWYQQALGQGPEFLTYFQNEAQLDKSGLPSDRFFAERPEGSVSTLKIQRTQQEDSAVYLCASSRRETGAKNIQYFGAGTRLSVL.

This clonotype was seen only a few times. The rearrangement uses TRBV2 and TRBJ2-5; D could derive from TRBD1 or TRBD2 (5 bases each). The CDR3 consists of 15 residues. Germline CDR1 SNHLY, CDR2 FYNNEI. V was trimmed by 4 bases and J by 1 base, leaving 13 bases between them. CDR3 nucleotides: TGTGCCAGCAGTGGAAGTATGGGGGTCCAAGAGACCCAGTACTTC. It encodes CASSGSMGVQETQYF.

V and J are TRBV6-1 and TRBJ2-5; D gene uncertain. The germline V gene has CDR1 MNHNS and CDR2 SASEGT. The V end was cut by 8 bases, the J end by 2 bases, with 18 bases between. The CDR3 totals 15 residues. The CDR3 nucleotides read TGTGCCAGCTCCCGGACCTATCTAGAACAAGAGACCCAGTACTTC. Amino acids: CASSRTYLEQETQYF.

This clonotype was counted ten times or more. The chain couples TRBV20-1 to TRBJ2-3, with 7 bases lining up with TRBD2. This CDR3 spans 9 amino acids. After removal of 6 bases from V and 13 bases from J, the junction contained 4 bases not matched to a gene. Germline V gene sequence: CDR1 DFQATT, CDR2 SNEGSKA (reference sequence). The CDR3 bases are TGCAGTGCAACGGGAGGCAAGTATTTT. Its translation is CSATGGKYF.

This chain joins TRBV4-1 and TRBJ2-5; D is uncertain. Per germline, CDR1 MGHRA and CDR2 YSYEKL. Between the trimmed V and J ends, which lost 3 bases and 8 bases, there was a span of 7 bases. The CDR3 consists of 11 residues. The CDR3: CASSQSQTQYF. The CDR3 bases are TGCGCCAGCAGCCAGTCTCAAACCCAGTACTTC.

This chain uses TRBV10-2 with TRBJ1-1; D is unclear. V lost 3 bases and J 5 bases, leaving 10 bases between the germline ends. There are 13 residues in the CDR3. Germline lookup yields CDR1 WSHSY and CDR2 SAAADI. The CDR3 DNA reads as TGCGCCAGCAGTGATCGGGGAGTTACTGAAGCTTTCTTT. Amino acid sequence: CASSDRGVTEAFF.

This clonotype was detected ten times or more. The rearrangement joins TRBV29-1 to TRBJ1-3; D is unresolved. The CDR3 extends over 14 amino acids. Germline V gene sequence: CDR1 SQVTM, CDR2 ANQGSEA. Trimming removed 6 bases at V and 3 bases at J, with 15 bases between. CDR3 DNA: TGCAGCGTGAGATATAGGGAGGGTGGAAACACCATATATTTT. This encodes CSVRYREGGNTIYF. The variable domain in full, with the rest retrieved from reference TRBV29-1 and TRBJ1-3, is SAVISQKPSRDICQRGTSLTIQCQVDSQVTMMFWYRQQPGQSLTLIATANQGSEATYESGFVIDKFPISRPNLTFSTLTVSNMSPEDSSIYLCSVRYREGGNTIYFGEGSWLTVV.

This clonotype was counted between two and nine times. The chain couples TRBV9 to TRBJ2-5; the match to TRBD1 covers 7 bases. The CDR3 spans 14 residues. Germline trimming cut 2 bases from V and 1 base from J; bases unmatched to any gene: 2. Germline V gene lookup returns CDR1 SGDLS and CDR2 YYNGEE. This CDR3 is CASSVGDSQETQYF. CDR3 DNA: TGTGCCAGCAGCGTGGGGGACAGCCAAGAGACCCAGTACTTC.

This clonotype was found many times. The chain combines TRBV12-3 or TRBV12-4 with TRBJ1-1; no clear D. The length of the CDR3 is 14 residues. The V and J ends lost 5 bases and 0 bases respectively, with 10 bases between them. The CDR3 coding sequence is TGTGCCAGCAGTCTCACACGGTTGAACACTGAAGCTTTCTTT. This translates into CASSLTRLNTEAFF.

On this clonotype: A much larger clone is a single base away; this may be a read error. V usage is TRBV7-9 and J usage is TRBJ2-4; D unclear. CDR3 length: 12 amino acids. The V gene's germline CDR1 is SEHNR and CDR2 FQNEAQ (reference sequence). The CDR3 loop reads CASSSQGNSQYF. DNA of the CDR3: TGTGCCAGCAGCTCTCAAGGAAACAGTCAGTACTTC.

Only a few counts were recorded for this clonotype. This chain joins TRBV5-1 and TRBJ2-7; D perhaps matches TRBD1 (6 bases). V was pared by 0 bases and J by 8 bases, with 12 bases between. CDR3 length: 13 residues. From germline, CDR1 is SGHRS and CDR2 YFSETQ. The CDR3 DNA follows: TGCGCCAGCAGCTTGGTAGGGGGAAGGAAGCAGTACTTC. Its translation is CASSLVGGRKQYF.

This clonotype has ten or more counts. The chain is built from TRBV7-2 and TRBJ2-7, with D unresolved. V gave up 3 bases and J gave up 1 base, with 10 bases separating them. The CDR3 totals 14 residues. The germline V gene has CDR1 SGHTA and CDR2 FQGNSA. CDR3 nucleotide sequence: TGTGCCAGCAGCTTTGTCGGTTATTCCTACGAGCAGTACTTC. This codes for CASSFVGYSYEQYF.

This clonotype was recorded at least ten times. Compared with germline, one end of the junction differs, possibly owing to a read error. The rearrangement uses TRBV9 and TRBJ2-5; 12 bases map to TRBD2. Germline loops: CDR1 SGDLS, CDR2 YYNGEE. The CDR3 spans 14 residues. The CDR3 region has the DNA TGTGCCAGCAGCCTAGGAACTAGCGGGAGGCCCCTTAACTTC. Its translation: CASSLGTSGRPLNF.

In its sample, this clonotype ranks as medium-sized. V is TRBV25-1 and J is TRBJ1-6; 9 nucleotides align to TRBD1. This CDR3 comprises 14 residues. Germline values: CDR1 MGHDK, CDR2 SYGVNS. Trimming took 5 bases from V and 7 from J; bases not matched to a gene: 3. The CDR3 DNA reads as TGTGCCAGCAGTCTGGACAGGGGAAATTCACCCCTCCACTTT. It codes for CASSLDRGNSPLHF.

This clonotype was found a few times. The rearrangement joins TRBV27 to TRBJ1-5; the D gene is possibly TRBD1 (6 bases). Trimming pared 9 bases from V and 4 bases from J, leaving 19 bases between. There are 15 residues in the CDR3. Germline values: CDR1 MNHEY, CDR2 SMNVEV (reference sequence). The CDR3 is CASKTRGGRNQPQHF. In DNA, the CDR3 is TGTGCCAGTAAAACCAGGGGAGGAAGAAATCAGCCCCAGCATTTT.

The rearrangement uses TRBV21-1 and TRBJ2-7; the DNA was not compared with TRBD2, the D call given in the table. TRBV21-1 corresponds to a pseudogene. This CDR3 comprises 13 residues. CDR3 protein: CARRLAGRREQYF. The CDR3 coding sequence is TGTGCCCGCAGACTAGCGGGACGGCGCGAGCAGTACTTC.

The chain combines TRBV7-9 with TRBJ2-7, with D possibly matching TRBD1 (6 bases). Trimming removed 5 bases at V and 3 bases at J, with 11 bases between. This CDR3 comprises 13 residues. Germline-derived CDR1 and CDR2 are SEHNR and FQNEAQ (reference sequence). CDR3 sequence (DNA): TGTGCCAGCAGCCCTGGACAGTTCTACGAGCAGTACTTC. It specifies CASSPGQFYEQYF.